The 11 T cell receptor beta chains below all came from one sample that was sequenced in a study of blood T cells in healthy people across ages. PCR was performed a second time for about 7 to 11 cycles using a sample-barcoded 5' primer and a J-beta primer mix. MiXCR was run by TCRdb on the 5' RACE reads, yielding one entry per CDR3 protein. The sample has roughly 1,700,000 distinct CDR3 sequences; under 30% are singletons. Sample: blood. These receptors were collected from a woman younger than 45 in good health.

This clonotype was counted only a few times. CDR3 residues: CASTLGLSGAYEQYF. DNA of the CDR3: TGTGCCAGTACACTGGGACTCTCAGGGGCCTACGAGCAGTACTTC. The chain is built from TRBV12-3 or TRBV12-4 and TRBJ2-7; D assignment may be TRBD1 or TRBD2 (6 bases each). V lost 9 bases and J lost 2, with 20 bases in between. The length of the CDR3 is 15 residues.

J is TRBJ1-6 and V is TRBV20-1; D gene unclear. This CDR3 is 14 amino acids long. Trimming took 5 bases from V and 5 from J, leaving 13 bases between them. From germline, CDR1 is DFQATT and CDR2 SNEGSKA (reference sequence). The CDR3: CSALKGRNNSPLHF. The CDR3, as DNA: TGCAGTGCTCTAAAGGGAAGAAATAATTCACCCCTCCACTTT.

The chain employs TRBV14 and TRBJ2-5; TRBD2 matches 7 bases. The germline gives CDR1 SGHDN, CDR2 FVKESK. This CDR3 has 15 residues. After removal of 1 base from V and 4 bases from J, the junction contained 6 bases not matched to a gene. The CDR3 nucleotides are TGTGCCAGCAGCCAAGTGGCGGGAGTAGGAGAGACCCAGTACTTC. It is translated as CASSQVAGVGETQYF. Supplemented by reference TRBV14 and TRBJ2-5, the full variable domain reads EAGVTQFPSHSVIEKGQTVTLRCDPISGHDNLYWYRRVMGKEIKFLLHFVKESKQDESGMPNNRFLAERTGGTYSTLKVQPAELEDSGVYFCASSQVAGVGETQYFGPGTRLLVL.

This clonotype was detected a few times. The gene calls are TRBV20-1 and TRBJ2-1; D unresolved. This CDR3 region has 13 residues. Looked up from germline, CDR1 is DFQATT and CDR2 is SNEGSKA (reference sequence). V was cut by 5 bases and J by 2 bases, with 10 bases left in between. The CDR3 here is CSAPNDAYNEQFF. As DNA, the CDR3 is TGCAGTGCTCCAAACGACGCCTACAATGAGCAGTTCTTC.

In its sample, this clonotype was seen many times. CDR3: CASSLRNTQYF. CDR3 nucleotides: TGTGCCAGCAGCTTGAGGAATACGCAGTATTTT. The V gene is TRBV5-6, the J gene TRBJ2-3; D is undetermined. Looked up from germline, CDR1 is SGHDT and CDR2 is YYEEEE. Trimming took off 1 base at V and 7 bases at J, with 4 bases between the two ends. The CDR3 has 11 residues.

This clonotype has ten or more counts. The rearrangement uses TRBV29-1 and TRBJ2-7, with a tentative D call TRBD1 (5 bases). CDR3 length equals 14 residues. Germline V CDR1 and CDR2: SQVTM, ANQGSEA. V shed 6 bases and J shed 0 bases, with 15 bases lying between them. CDR3 amino acids: CSVLTTASSYEQYF. The CDR3 region has the DNA TGCAGCGTGTTGACGACAGCTAGCTCCTACGAGCAGTACTTC.

The sample holds many counts of this clonotype. The chain recombines TRBV10-3 with TRBJ2-7, with 7 positions matching TRBD1. CDR3 length equals 14 residues. J lost 0 bases, V lost 4 bases, and 3 bases had no gene match. CDR1 is ENHRY, CDR2 SYGVKD, per germline. The CDR3: CAISVSGGSYEQYF. CDR3 sequence (DNA): TGTGCCATCAGTGTATCAGGGGGCTCCTACGAGCAGTACTTC.

A few counts support this clonotype. The chain is built from TRBV28 and TRBJ1-2, with 12 positions matching TRBD1. V gave up 8 bases and J gave up 5 bases; unmatched junction bases: 12. This CDR3 is built from 16 residues. Germline-derived CDR1 and CDR2 are MDHEN and SYDVKM. The CDR3 reads CASDPGQGALWYGYTF. The CDR3 DNA is TGTGCCAGCGACCCGGGACAGGGGGCGTTGTGGTATGGCTACACCTTC.

Comment on this clonotype: Possible read error: a much larger clone is one base away. This chain joins TRBV5-1 and TRBJ2-5, with TRBD1 matching over 7 bases. Germline CDR1 is SGHRS and CDR2 is YFSETQ. The CDR3 extends over 16 amino acids. In DNA form, the CDR3 reads TGCGCCAGCAGCTCCACAGGGGAGATGTACCAAGGGACCCAGTACTTC. Translated, it gives CASSSTGEMYQGTQYF.

This clonotype has just a few counts. The chain recombines TRBV7-7 with TRBJ2-5; possibly TRBD2 for D (6 bases). Germline CDR1 is SSHAT and CDR2 is FNYEAQ (reference sequence). The CDR3 consists of 14 residues. V gave up 5 bases and J gave up 1 base, with 11 bases separating them. CDR3 in amino acids: CASSRAGRQETQYF. CDR3 coding DNA: TGTGCCAGCAGCCGGGCGGGACGCCAAGAGACCCAGTACTTC.

In its sample, this clonotype was seen a few times. Since a much larger clone is just one base distant, this may be a read error. V is TRBV20-1 and J is TRBJ2-7; 9 bases agree with TRBD1. V shed 5 bases, J shed 5 bases, and the junction held 13 bases outside the gene matches. This CDR3 has 15 residues. CDR1 is DFQATT, CDR2 SNEGSKA, per germline (reference sequence). DNA for the CDR3: TGCAGTGCTCTCGCAAGGGGACAGGGTAGGCACGAGCAGTACTTC. It translates to CSALARGQGRHEQYF.